This TCR beta chain stems from a study of blood T cell repertoires in COVID-19. The overall study: From the United States, Italy and Spain came samples of acute and convalescent COVID-19. T cells, B-cell-depleted T cells, or PBMCs provided the cDNA or gDNA that served as material.

Method: immunoSEQ multiplex PCR; TCRdb's copy keeps in-frame clones and lacks some. The repertoire holds about 300,000 clones, with 80% to 90% as singletons. The receptor's source is a woman aged 40-49 years who had recovered from COVID-19. Source material: peripheral blood.

The DNA for the CDR3 is TGCGCCAGCAGCTTGGGGGCTCTCTACGAGCAGTACTTC. Translated, it gives CASSLGALYEQYF. The chain carries TRBV5-1 and TRBJ2-7; D gene uncertain. Germline CDR1 SGHRS, CDR2 YFSETQ. The CDR3 consists of 13 residues. V lost 0 bases, J lost 3 bases, and 7 bases lay in between.